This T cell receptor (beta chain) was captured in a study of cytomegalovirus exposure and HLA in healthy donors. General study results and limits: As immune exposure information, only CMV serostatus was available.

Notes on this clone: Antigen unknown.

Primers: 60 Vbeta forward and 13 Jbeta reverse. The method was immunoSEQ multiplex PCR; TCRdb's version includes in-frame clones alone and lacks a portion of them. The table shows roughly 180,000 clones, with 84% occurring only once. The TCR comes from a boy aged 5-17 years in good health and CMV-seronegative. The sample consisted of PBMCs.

The chain's CDR3 is CASRLAPKANYGYTF. The DNA for the CDR3 is TGTGCAAGTCGCTTGGCTCCCAAAGCTAACTATGGCTACACCTTC. This chain uses TRBV12-2 with TRBJ1-2; the table assigns TRBD1, which was not confirmed against the DNA. TRBV12-2 is designated a pseudogene. There are 15 residues in the CDR3.